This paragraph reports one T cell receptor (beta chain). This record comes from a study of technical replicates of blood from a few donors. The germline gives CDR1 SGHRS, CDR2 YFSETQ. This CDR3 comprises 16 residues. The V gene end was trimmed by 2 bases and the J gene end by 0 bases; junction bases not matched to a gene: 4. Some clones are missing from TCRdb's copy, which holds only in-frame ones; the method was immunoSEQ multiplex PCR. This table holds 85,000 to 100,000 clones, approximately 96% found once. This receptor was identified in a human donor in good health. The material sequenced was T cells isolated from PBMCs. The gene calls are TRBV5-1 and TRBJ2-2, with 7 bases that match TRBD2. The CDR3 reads CASSFAGTTNTGELFF. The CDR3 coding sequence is TGCGCCAGCAGCTTCGCCGGGACTACGAACACCGGGGAGCTGTTTTTT.